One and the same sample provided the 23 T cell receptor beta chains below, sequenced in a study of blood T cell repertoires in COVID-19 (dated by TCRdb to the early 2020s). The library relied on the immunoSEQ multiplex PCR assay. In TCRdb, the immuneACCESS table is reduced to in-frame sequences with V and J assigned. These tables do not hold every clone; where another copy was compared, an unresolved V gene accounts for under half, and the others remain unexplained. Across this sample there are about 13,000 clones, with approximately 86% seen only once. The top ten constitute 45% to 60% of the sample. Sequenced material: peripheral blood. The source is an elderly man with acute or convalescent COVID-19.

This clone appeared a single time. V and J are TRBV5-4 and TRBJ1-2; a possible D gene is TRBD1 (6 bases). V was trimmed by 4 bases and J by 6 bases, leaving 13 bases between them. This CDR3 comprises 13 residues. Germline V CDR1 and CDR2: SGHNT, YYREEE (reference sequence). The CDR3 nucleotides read TGTGCCAGCAGCCGGGGTCAGGGGAATGGCTACACCTTC. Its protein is CASSRGQGNGYTF.

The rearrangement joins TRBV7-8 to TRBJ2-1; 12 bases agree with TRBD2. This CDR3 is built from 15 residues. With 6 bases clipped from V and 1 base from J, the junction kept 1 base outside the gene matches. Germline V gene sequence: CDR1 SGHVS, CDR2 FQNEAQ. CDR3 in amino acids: CASRLAGGSYNEQFF. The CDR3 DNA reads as TGTGCCAGCAGGCTAGCGGGGGGGTCCTACAATGAGCAGTTCTTC.

The CDR3: CASSTGYLYGYTF. For the CDR3, the DNA is TGTGCCAGCAGTACAGGGTACTTGTATGGCTACACCTTC. The chain couples TRBV6-6 to TRBJ1-2; a weak D match, TRBD1 (6 bases). Trimming left V 5 bases short and J 5 bases short, with 12 bases between. The CDR3 runs 13 residues. The germline CDR1 and CDR2 sequences are MNHNY and SVGAGI (reference sequence).

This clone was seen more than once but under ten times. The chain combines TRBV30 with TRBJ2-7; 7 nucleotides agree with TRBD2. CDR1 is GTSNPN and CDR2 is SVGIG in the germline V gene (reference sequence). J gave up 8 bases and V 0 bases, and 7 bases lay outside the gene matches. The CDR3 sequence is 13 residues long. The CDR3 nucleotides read TGTGCCTGGAGTGTGGGGGAGGGCCTTCAGCAGTACTTC. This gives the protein CAWSVGEGLQQYF.

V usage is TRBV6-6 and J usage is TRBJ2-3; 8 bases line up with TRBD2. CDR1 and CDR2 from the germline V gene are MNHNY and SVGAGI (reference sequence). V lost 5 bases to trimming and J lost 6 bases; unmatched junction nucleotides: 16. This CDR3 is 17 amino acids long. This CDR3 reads CASSQEGFGGAWDTQYF. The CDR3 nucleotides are TGTGCCAGCAGTCAGGAGGGGTTCGGGGGGGCTTGGGATACGCAGTATTTT.

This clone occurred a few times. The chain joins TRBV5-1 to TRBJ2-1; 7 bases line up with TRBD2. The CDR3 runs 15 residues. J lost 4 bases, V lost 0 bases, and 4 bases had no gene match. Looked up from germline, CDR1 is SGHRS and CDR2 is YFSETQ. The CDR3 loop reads CASSLVSSGYNEQFF. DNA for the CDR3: TGCGCCAGCAGCTTGGTATCTAGCGGATACAATGAGCAGTTCTTC. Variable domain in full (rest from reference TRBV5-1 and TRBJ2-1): KAGVTQTPRYLIKTRGQQVTLSCSPISGHRSVSWYQQTPGQGLQFLFEYFSETQRNKGNFPGRFSGRQFSNSRSEMNVSTLELGDSALYLCASSLVSSGYNEQFFGPGTRLTVL.

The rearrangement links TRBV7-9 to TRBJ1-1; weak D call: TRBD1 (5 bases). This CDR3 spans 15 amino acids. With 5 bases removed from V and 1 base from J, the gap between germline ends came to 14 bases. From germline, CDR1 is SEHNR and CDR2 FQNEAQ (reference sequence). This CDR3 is CASSKSRVRNTEAFF. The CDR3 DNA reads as TGTGCCAGCAGCAAAAGCAGGGTAAGGAACACTGAAGCTTTCTTT.

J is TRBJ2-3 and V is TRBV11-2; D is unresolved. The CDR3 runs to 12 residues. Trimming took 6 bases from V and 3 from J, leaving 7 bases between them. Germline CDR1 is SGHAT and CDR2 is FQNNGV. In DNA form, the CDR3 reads TGTGCCAGCAGACTACTGACAGATACGCAGTATTTT. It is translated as CASRLLTDTQYF.

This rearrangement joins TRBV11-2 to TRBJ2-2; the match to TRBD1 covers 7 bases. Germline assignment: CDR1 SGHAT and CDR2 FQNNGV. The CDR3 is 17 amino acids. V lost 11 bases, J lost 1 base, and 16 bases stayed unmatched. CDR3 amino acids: CAGRGVPGQKNTGELFF. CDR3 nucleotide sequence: TGTGCCGGGAGAGGGGTACCGGGACAGAAGAACACCGGGGAGCTGTTTTTT.

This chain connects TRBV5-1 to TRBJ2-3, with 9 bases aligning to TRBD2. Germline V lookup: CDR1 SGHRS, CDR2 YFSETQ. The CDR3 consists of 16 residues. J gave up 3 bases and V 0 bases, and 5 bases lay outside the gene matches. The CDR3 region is CASSLARGGQTDTQYF. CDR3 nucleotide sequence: TGCGCCAGCAGCTTGGCGCGGGGGGGCCAGACAGATACGCAGTATTTT.

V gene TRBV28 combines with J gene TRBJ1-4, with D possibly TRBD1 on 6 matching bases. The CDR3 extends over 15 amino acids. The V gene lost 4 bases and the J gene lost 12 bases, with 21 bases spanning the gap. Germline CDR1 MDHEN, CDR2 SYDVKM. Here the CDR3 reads CASSSPGQRFWQLFF. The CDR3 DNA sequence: TGTGCCAGCAGTTCCCCAGGACAGAGGTTTTGGCAACTGTTTTTT.

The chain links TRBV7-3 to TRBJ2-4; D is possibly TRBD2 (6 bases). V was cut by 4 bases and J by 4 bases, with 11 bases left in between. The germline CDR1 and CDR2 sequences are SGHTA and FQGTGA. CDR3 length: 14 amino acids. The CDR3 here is CASSSQGGKNIQYF. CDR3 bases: TGTGCCAGCAGCTCCCAAGGAGGGAAAAACATTCAGTACTTC.

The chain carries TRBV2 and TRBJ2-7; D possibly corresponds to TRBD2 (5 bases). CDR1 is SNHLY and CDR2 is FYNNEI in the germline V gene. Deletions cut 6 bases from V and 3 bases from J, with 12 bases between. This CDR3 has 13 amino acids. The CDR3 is CASRKGEGYEQYF. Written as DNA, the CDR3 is TGTGCCAGCAGAAAGGGAGAGGGCTACGAGCAGTACTTC.

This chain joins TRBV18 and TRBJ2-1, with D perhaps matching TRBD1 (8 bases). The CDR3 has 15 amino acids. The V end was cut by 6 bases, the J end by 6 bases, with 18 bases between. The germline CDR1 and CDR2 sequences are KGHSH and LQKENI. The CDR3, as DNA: TGTGCCAGCTCTCCCGGACAGGGAGGGGGCAATGAGCAGTTCTTC. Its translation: CASSPGQGGGNEQFF.

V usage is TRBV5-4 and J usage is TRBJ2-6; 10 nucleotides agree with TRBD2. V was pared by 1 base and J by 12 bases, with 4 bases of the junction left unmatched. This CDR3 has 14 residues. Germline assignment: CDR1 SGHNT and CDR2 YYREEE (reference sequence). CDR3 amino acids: CASSLTSGTGVLTF. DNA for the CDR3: TGTGCCAGCAGCTTGACTAGCGGGACTGGCGTCCTGACTTTC.

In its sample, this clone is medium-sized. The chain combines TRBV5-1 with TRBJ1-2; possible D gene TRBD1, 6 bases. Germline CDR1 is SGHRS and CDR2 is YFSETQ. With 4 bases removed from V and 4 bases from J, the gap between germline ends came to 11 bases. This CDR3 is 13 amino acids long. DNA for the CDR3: TGCGCCAGCAGCCAAGGACAGTTCTATGGCTACACCTTC. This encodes CASSQGQFYGYTF.

The CDR3 coding sequence is TGTGCCAGCAGGACTCCGGGACTAGCATTCGACAATGAGCAGTTCTTC. Encoded protein: CASRTPGLAFDNEQFF. The chain recombines TRBV7-9 with TRBJ2-1; 9 bases are shared with TRBD2. V dropped 6 bases and J dropped 5; count of bases not matched to a gene: 11. CDR1 and CDR2 from the germline V gene are SEHNR and FQNEAQ (reference sequence). The CDR3 contains 16 residues.

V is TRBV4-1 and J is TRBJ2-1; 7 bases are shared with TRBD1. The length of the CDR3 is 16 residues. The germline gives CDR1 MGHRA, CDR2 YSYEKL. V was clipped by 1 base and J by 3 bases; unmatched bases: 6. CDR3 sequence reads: CASSQAQTGIYNEQFF. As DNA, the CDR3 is TGCGCCAGCAGCCAAGCCCAGACAGGGATCTACAATGAGCAGTTCTTC.

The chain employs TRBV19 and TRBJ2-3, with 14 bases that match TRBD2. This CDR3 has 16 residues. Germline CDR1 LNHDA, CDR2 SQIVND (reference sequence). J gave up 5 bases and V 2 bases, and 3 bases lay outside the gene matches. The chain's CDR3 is CASSILGLAGGDTQYF. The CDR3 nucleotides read TGTGCCAGTAGTATACTCGGACTAGCGGGAGGAGATACGCAGTATTTT. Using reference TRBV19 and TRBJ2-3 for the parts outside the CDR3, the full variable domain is DGGITQSPKYLFRKEGQNVTLSCEQNLNHDAMYWYRQDPGQGLRLIYYSQIVNDFQKGDIAEGYSVSREKKESFPLTVTSAQKNPTAFYLCASSILGLAGGDTQYFGPGTRLTVL.

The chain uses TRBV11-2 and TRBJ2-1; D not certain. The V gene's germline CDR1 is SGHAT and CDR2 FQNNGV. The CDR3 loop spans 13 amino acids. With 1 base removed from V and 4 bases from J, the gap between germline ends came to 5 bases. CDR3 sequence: CASSLGAYNEQFF. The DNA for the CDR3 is TGTGCCAGCAGCTTAGGCGCTTACAATGAGCAGTTCTTC.

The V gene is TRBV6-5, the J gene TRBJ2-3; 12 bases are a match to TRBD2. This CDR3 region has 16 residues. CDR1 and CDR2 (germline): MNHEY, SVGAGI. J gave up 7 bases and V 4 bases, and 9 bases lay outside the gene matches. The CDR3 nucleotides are TGTGCCAGCAGTTGGACACTAGCGGGGGGTGCGAATACGCAGTATTTT. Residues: CASSWTLAGGANTQYF.

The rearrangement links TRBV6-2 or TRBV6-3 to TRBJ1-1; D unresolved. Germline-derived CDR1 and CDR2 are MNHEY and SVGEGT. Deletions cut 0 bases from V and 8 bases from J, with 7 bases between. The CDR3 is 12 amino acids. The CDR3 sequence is CASSYSMAEAFF. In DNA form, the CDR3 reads TGTGCCAGCAGTTACTCGATGGCAGAAGCTTTCTTT.

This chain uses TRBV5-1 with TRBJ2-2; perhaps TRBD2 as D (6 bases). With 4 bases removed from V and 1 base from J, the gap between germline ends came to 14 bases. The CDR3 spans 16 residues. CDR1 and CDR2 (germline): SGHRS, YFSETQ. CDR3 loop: CASSPLGGVNTGELFF. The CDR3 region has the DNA TGCGCCAGCAGCCCCCTGGGCGGGGTGAACACCGGGGAGCTGTTTTTT. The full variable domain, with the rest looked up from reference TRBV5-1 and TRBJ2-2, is KAGVTQTPRYLIKTRGQQVTLSCSPISGHRSVSWYQQTPGQGLQFLFEYFSETQRNKGNFPGRFSGRQFSNSRSEMNVSTLELGDSALYLCASSPLGGVNTGELFFGEGSRLTVL.